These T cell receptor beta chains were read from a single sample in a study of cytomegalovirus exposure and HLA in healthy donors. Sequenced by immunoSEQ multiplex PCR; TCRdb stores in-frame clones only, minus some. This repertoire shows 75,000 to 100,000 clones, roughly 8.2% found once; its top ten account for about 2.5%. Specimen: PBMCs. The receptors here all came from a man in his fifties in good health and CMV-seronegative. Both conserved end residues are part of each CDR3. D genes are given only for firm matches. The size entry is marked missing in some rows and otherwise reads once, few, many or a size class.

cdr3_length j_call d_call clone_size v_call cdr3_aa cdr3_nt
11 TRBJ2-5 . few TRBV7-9 CASSIFETQYF TGTGCCAGCAGCATATTTGAGACCCAGTACTTC
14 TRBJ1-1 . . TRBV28 CASRFSQGNTEAFF TGTGCCAGCAGATTCTCACAGGGTAACACTGAAGCTTTCTTT
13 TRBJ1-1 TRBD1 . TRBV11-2 CASSNTGVDEAFF TGTGCCAGCAGCAATACAGGGGTCGATGAAGCTTTCTTT
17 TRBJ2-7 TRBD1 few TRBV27 CASSFGVGDRGPYEQYF TGTGCCAGCAGTTTTGGTGTAGGGGACAGGGGCCCCTACGAGCAGTACTTC
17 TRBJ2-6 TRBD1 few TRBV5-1 CASSWRQGSSGANVLTF TGCGCCAGCAGCTGGCGACAGGGCAGCTCTGGGGCCAACGTCCTGACTTTC
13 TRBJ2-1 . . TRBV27 CASSLREGDEQFF TGTGCCAGCAGTTTAAGAGAGGGAGATGAGCAGTTCTTC
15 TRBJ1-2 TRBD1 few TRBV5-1 CASSRLGGQGYGYTF TGCGCCAGCAGCAGACTGGGGGGACAGGGATATGGCTACACCTTC
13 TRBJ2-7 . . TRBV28 CASSLATNSEQYF TGTGCCAGCAGTTTAGCGACTAACTCCGAGCAGTACTTC
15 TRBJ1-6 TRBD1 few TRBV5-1 CASSPGTGEGSPLHF TGCGCCAGCAGCCCCGGGACAGGGGAAGGCTCACCCCTCCACTTT
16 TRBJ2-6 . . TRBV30 CARLADSLIGANVLTF TGTGCCCGGCTTGCCGACAGCCTGATTGGGGCCAACGTCCTGACTTTC
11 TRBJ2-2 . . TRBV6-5 CAAASAGELFF TGTGCCGCGGCATCCGCCGGGGAGCTGTTTTTT
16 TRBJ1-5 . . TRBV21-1 CASSRGQSLSNQPQHF TGTGCCAGCAGCAGAGGACAGAGCCTTAGCAATCAGCCCCAGCATTTT
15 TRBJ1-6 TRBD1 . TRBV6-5 CASSYSGQGLAPLHF TGTGCCAGCAGTTACTCGGGACAGGGATTGGCACCCCTCCACTTT
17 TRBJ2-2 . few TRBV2 CASSSPVGAWRIGELFF TGTGCCAGCAGTTCCCCGGTGGGGGCCTGGAGGATCGGGGAGCTGTTTTTT
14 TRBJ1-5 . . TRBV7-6 CASSLEAGGQPQHF TGTGCCAGCAGCTTAGAGGCAGGAGGGCAGCCCCAGCATTTT